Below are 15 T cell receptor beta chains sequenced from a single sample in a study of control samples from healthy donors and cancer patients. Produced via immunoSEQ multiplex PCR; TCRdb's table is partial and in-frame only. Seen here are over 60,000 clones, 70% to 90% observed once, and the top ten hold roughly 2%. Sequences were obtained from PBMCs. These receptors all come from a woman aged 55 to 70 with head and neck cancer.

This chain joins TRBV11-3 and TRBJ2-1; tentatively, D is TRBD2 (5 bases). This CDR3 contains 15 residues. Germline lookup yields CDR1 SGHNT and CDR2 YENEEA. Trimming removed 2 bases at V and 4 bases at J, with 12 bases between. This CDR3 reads CASSLLGGRYNEQFF. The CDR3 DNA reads TGTGCCAGCAGCTTATTGGGTGGGAGATACAATGAGCAGTTCTTC.

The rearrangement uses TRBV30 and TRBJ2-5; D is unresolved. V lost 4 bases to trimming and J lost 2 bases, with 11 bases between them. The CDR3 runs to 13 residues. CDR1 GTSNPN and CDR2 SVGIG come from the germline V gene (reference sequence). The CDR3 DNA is TGTGCCTGGACTCGACTGGCGCAAGAGACCCAGTACTTC. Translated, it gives CAWTRLAQETQYF.

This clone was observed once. The CDR3 protein is CASSVGLREKLFF. As DNA, the CDR3 is TGTGCCAGCAGCGTAGGTCTCAGGGAAAAACTGTTTTTT. The genes are TRBV9 and TRBJ1-4; D is unresolved. The CDR3 sequence is 13 residues long. CDR1 SGDLS and CDR2 YYNGEE come from the germline V gene. The germline V and J ends were trimmed by 0 bases and 8 bases, with 8 bases remaining between them.

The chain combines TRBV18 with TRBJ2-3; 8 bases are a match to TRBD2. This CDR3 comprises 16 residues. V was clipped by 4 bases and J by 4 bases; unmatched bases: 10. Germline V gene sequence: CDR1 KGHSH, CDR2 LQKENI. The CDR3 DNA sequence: TGTGCCAGCTCACTCTGGACTAGCAGCGCCGCAGATACGCAGTATTTT. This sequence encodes CASSLWTSSAADTQYF.

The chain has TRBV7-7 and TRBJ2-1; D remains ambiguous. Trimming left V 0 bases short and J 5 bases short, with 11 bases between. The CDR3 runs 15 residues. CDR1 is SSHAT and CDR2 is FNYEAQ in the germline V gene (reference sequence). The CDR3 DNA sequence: TGTGCCAGCAGCTTAGCTGGCACATCGGACAATGAGCAGTTCTTC. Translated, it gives CASSLAGTSDNEQFF.

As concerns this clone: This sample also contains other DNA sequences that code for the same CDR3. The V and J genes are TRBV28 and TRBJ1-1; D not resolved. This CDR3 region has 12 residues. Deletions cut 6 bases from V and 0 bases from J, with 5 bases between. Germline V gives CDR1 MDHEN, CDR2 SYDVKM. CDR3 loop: CASSRLNTEAFF. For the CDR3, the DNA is TGTGCCAGCAGCCGCCTGAACACTGAAGCTTTCTTT.

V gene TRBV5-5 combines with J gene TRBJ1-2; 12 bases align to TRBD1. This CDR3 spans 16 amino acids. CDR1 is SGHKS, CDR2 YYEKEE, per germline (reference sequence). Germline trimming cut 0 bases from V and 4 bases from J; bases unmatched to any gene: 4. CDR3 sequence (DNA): TGTGCCAGCAGCTTGGACGGGACAGGGGGCGTCTATGGCTACACCTTC. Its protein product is CASSLDGTGGVYGYTF.

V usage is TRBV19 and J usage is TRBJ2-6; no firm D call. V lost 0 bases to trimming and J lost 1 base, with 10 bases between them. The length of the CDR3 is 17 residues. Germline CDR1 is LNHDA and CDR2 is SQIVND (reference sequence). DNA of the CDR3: TGTGCCAGTAGTATAGACACGTACGGTTCTGGGGCCAACGTCCTGACTTTC. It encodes CASSIDTYGSGANVLTF.

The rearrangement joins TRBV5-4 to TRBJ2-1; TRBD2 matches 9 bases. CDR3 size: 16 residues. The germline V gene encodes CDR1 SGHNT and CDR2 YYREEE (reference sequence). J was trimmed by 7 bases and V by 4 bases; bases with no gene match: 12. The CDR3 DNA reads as TGTGCCAGCAGCCCCCCGACTAGCGGAAGAGTAAATGAGCAGTTCTTC. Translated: CASSPPTSGRVNEQFF.

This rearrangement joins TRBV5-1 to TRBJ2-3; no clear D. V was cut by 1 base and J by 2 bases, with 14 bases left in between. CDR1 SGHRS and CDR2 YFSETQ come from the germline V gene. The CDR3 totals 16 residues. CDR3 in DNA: TGCGCCAGCAGCTTGAGGAACAACCCGTACACAGATACGCAGTATTTT. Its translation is CASSLRNNPYTDTQYF.

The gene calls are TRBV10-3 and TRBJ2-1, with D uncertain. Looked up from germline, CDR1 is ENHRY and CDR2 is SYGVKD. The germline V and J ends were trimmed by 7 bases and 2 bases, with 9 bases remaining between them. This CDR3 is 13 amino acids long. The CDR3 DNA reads TGTGCCATCAATGAATACCCCTACAATGAGCAGTTCTTC. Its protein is CAINEYPYNEQFF.

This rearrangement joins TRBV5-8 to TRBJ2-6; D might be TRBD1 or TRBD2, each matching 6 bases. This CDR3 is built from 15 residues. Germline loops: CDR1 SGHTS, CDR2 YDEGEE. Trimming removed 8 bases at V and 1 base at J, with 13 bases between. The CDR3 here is CARGGQGSGANVLTF. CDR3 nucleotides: TGTGCCAGGGGGGGCCAGGGATCTGGGGCCAACGTCCTGACTTTC.

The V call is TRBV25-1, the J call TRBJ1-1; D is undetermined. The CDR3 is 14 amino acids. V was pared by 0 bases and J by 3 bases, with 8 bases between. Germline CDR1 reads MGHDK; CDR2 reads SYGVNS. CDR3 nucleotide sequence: TGTGCCAGCAGTGAATATCGGGAGGACACTGAAGCTTTCTTT. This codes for CASSEYREDTEAFF.

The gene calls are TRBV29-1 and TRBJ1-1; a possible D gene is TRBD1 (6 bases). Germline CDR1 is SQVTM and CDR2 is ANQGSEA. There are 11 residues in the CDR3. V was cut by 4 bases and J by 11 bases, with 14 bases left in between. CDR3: CSVAGGRGAFF. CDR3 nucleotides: TGCAGCGTTGCCGGGGGGCGAGGGGCTTTCTTT.

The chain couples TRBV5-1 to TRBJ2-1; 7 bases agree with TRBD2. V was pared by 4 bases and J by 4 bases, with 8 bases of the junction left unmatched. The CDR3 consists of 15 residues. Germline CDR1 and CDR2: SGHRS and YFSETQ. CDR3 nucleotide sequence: TGCGCCAGCAGCCGTGTGGGAGGGGCATACAATGAGCAGTTCTTC. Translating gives CASSRVGGAYNEQFF.